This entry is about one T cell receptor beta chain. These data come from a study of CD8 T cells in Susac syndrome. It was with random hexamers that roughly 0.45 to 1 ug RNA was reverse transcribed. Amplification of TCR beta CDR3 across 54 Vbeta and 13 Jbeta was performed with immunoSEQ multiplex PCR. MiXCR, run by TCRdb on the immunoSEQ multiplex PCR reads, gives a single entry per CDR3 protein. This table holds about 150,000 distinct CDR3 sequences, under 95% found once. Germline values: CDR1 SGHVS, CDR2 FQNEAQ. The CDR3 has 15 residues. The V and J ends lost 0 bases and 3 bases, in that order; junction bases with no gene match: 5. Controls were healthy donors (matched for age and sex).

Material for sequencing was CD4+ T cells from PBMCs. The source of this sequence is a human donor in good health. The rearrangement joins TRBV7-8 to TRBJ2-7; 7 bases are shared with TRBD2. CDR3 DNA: TGTGCCAGCAGCTTAGCGCTCGGGACTAACTACGAGCAGTACTTC. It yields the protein CASSLALGTNYEQYF.